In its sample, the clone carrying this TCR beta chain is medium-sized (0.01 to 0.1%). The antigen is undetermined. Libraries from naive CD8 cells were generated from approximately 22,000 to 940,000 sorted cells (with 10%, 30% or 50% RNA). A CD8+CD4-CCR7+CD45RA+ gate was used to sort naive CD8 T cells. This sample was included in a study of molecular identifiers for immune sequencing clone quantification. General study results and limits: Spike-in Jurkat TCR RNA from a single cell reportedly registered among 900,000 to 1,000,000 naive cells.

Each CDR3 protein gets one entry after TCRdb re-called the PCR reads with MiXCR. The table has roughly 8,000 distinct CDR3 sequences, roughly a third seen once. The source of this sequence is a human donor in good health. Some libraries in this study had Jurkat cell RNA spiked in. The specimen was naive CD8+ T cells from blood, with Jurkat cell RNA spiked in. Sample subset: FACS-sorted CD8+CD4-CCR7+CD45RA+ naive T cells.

CDR3 DNA sequence: TGTGCCAGCAGCCTAACTAGCGGGCCGTACAATGAGCAGTTCTTC. Residues: CASSLTSGPYNEQFF. V gene TRBV7-2 combines with J gene TRBJ2-1; 9 bases match TRBD2. The germline CDR1 and CDR2 sequences are SGHTA and FQGNSA. V was pared by 5 bases and J by 4 bases, with 6 bases of the junction left unmatched. This CDR3 region has 15 residues.